This T cell receptor (beta chain) was identified in a study of T cells in Graves' hyperthyroidism and ophthalmopathy. Findings and caveats of the study: Using 13 V-J features, a model discriminated ophthalmopathy from stable hyperthyroidism.

TCR beta CDR3 regions were amplified from RNA transcripts. HTBI primers were used for first-round RT-PCR of the TCR CDR3. In TCRdb, the multiplex PCR reads were re-called with MiXCR into one record per CDR3 protein. The sample consists of 400,000 or so distinct CDR3 sequences, about 15% of them appearing once. As to this clonotype: Its antigen is as yet unknown.

Sequenced sample: blood. The sequence came from a woman aged 55-70 years with Graves' ophthalmopathy.

The CDR3 nucleotides read TGTGCCATTCCCCTGGGTTATCAGCCCCAGCATTTT. Amino acid sequence: CAIPLGYQPQHF. This chain connects TRBV7-9 to TRBJ1-5; D gene unclear. Germline V gene sequence: CDR1 SEHNR, CDR2 FQNEAQ (reference sequence). The CDR3 has 12 residues. V was shortened by 10 bases and J by 5 bases, with 12 bases between the two germline ends.